The TCR beta chain under discussion was sequenced for a study of T-cell reconstitution after alpha-beta-depleted transplantation in children. Overall study findings and caveats: Two months or so post-transplant, alpha-beta T cells reportedly derived from several hundred expanded graft clones. Elevated TCRbeta diversity at day 60 was traced, in some patients, to surviving recipient T cells and thymic progenitors. From newly produced T cells came most of the T-cell counts and diversity one year after transplant.

This clonotype was counted many times. Its target is not known. The CDR3 is 15 residues long. Germline V CDR1 and CDR2: SGDLS, YYNGEE. V was trimmed by 2 bases and J by 0 bases, leaving 11 bases between them. Unique molecular identifiers were incorporated during preparation of the TCRbeta library. TCRdb independently ran MiXCR on the PCR reads; one entry per CDR3 protein. The sample records 200,000 or so distinct CDR3 sequences, roughly 6.3% being singletons. The sequence came from a girl in the first two years of life with combined immunodeficiency, due to receive a stem cell transplant. This chain uses TRBV9 with TRBJ1-1; no firm D call. Specimen: PBMCs, collected before TCRalphabeta/CD19-depleted stem cell transplant. CDR3 loop: CASSVSRALNTEAFF. CDR3 in DNA: TGTGCCAGCAGCGTTTCAAGGGCACTGAACACTGAAGCTTTCTTT.